This TCR beta chain is drawn from a study of shared clonotypes between healthy human individuals (dated by TCRdb to about 2020). Study-level background: Three men and a couple of women, aged 18 to 49 years, made up the cohort. To increase sequencing depth and limit assay-specific biases, different laboratories used diverse techniques to prepare libraries and sequence TCR repertoires. To estimate repertoire size and how much clonotype sharing occurs between individuals, the study deeply sequenced the blood TCR repertoires of about five healthy adults. For each donor, CD4 naive and CD4 memory were each run on three plates, CD8 naive on two plates, and CD8 memory on one plate. Between about 0.9 and 10 billion PBMCs per donor were obtained by leukapheresis.

General study outcomes and caveats: Clonotypes shared by all four sorted-subset donors showed higher generation probabilities than non-shared clonotypes. Estimated clonotype richness was generally larger for naive than for memory subsets. Only blood was sampled, and tissue TCR repertoires likely differ from those in blood. About 4.5% of naive CD4, around 3.5% of naive CD8, around 2.3% of memory CD4, and roughly 0.4% of memory CD8 clonotypes were shared across several donors. The small number of donors limited the genetic and exposure-history diversity represented. Based on pairwise subsampling, the degree of clonotype sharing among donors was expected to be affected by sequencing depth. Rarefaction of sorted-subset datasets indicated incomplete sequencing despite the large sequencing depth.

From its cysteine to its phenylalanine, the CDR3 spans 15 amino acids. Only CDR3 DNA is held: 45 bases, read in frame from base 1. The germline V gene provides CDR1 KGHSH and CDR2 LQKENI. The V and J ends are trimmed by 6 bases and 0 bases, leaving 15 bases between them. The donors were healthy, HIV-negative adults with no recently reported acute infections or vaccinations. All donors were Caucasian adults living in Nashville, Tennessee, USA. CD4+ T cells were enriched by magnetic negative selection; naive cells were then positively selected on CD45RA, and the negative fraction formed the memory subset. After blood collection by leukapheresis, PBMCs were isolated using Ficoll-Histopaque density gradient centrifugation and then cryopreserved in the vapor phase of liquid nitrogen. Purity and quantity of every magnetically sorted T cell population were checked by analytical flow cytometry. From each sorted fraction, genomic DNA was isolated and quantified by UV absorbance on a Nanodrop 2000c.

Of note for this clone: Its antigen has not been determined. There are no base qualities to consult, and no much larger clone falls within one base.

TCR CDR3 regions were amplified from genomic DNA by multiplex PCR using the deep immunoSEQ assay. Extracted genomic DNA from each cell subset was spread evenly across all wells of several immunoSEQ 96-well plates, with each plate serving as a replicate. For sorted subsets, around 200 ng genomic DNA, equal to 30,000 or so T cell genomes, was loaded into each replicate PCR. The purified libraries were quantified using a Qubit 3.0 fluorometer, sized with a Bioanalyzer 2100, and then quantified again using the KAPA Library Quantification kit. Every immunoSEQ 96-well plate was sequenced on a separate single-read 150-cycle Illumina NextSeq 550 flow cell. On the authors' methods: Because the immunoSEQ output included only junctional sequences and no quality scores, the filtering could not be the same as the filtering used for full-length reads. To assign V/J genes and CDR3, sequences were annotated against IMGT germline references using PyIR, a Python wrapper for IgBLAST v1.9. Any read was removed if the V/J assignment was weak (E-value above 1e-6), the CDR3 was missing, or the read contained stop codons, out-of-frame junctions, or ambiguous translated residues. A V3J clonotype was defined by an identical inferred V gene, J gene, and CDR3 amino acid sequence. Percentage overlap between repertoires was calculated by dividing the number of shared unique clonotypes by the size of the smaller repertoire. Three approaches were used to assess repertoire richness: RTK rarefaction, the Chao1 estimator, and Recon v2.1 estimates of unobserved clonotypes. Generation probabilities for all TCRbeta clonotypes obtained by the gDNA method from a handful of donors were computed using OLGA. TCRdb provides this immuneACCESS table in a form limited to in-frame rearrangements. Some clones are lacking; in checked studies, under half of them reflect an unresolved V gene, and why the rest are absent is not known. The V and J calls and the clone size are those of that table, but D and trimming were determined from the DNA. The sample records hundreds of thousands of clones, 90% to 96% of which are singletons. The top ten hold under 0.06% of the sample.

This sequence was found in a woman aged 25-40 years in good health. The material sequenced was naive CD4+ T cells sorted from blood. The sample's cell subset or site label, decoded: CD45RA+ positively selected. Recombination connected TRBV18 to TRBJ2-7; the D gene identity is not certain. In nucleotide form, the sequence is TGTGCCAGCTCCCCCCGTGCGGAGATCTCCTACGAGCAGTACTTC. This translates into CASSPRAEISYEQYF.